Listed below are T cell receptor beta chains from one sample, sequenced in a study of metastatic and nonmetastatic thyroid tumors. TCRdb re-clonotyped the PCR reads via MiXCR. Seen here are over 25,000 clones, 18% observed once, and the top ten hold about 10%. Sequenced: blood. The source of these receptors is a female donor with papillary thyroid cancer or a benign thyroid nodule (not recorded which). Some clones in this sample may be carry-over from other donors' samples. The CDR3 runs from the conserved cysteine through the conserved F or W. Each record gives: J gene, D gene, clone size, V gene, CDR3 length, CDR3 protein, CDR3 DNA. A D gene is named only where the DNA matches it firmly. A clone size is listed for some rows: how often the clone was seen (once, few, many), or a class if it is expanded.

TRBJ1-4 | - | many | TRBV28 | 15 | CASSLQAGINEKLFF | TGTGCCAGCAGTTTACAGGCGGGGATCAATGAAAAACTGTTTTTT
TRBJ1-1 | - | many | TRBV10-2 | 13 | CASSAERRTEAFF | TGCGCCAGCAGTGCTGAGAGGAGGACTGAAGCTTTCTTT
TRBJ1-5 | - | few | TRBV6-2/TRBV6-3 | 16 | CASRTSGGYSNKPQHF | TGTGCCAGCAGAACATCCGGAGGTTATAGCAATAAGCCCCAGCATTTT
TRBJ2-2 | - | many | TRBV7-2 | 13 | CASSFGGTGELFF | TGTGCCAGCAGCTTCGGAGGGACCGGGGAGCTGTTTTTT
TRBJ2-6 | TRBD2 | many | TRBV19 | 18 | CASSIAGGEIRGANVLTF | TGTGCCAGTAGTATAGCGGGAGGTGAAATAAGAGGGGCCAACGTCCTGACTTTC
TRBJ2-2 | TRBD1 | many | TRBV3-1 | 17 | CASSQLGDSSAAGELFF | TGTGCCAGCAGCCAACTGGGGGACAGCAGTGCGGCCGGGGAGCTGTTTTTT
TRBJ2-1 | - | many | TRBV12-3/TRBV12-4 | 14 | CASWAEQSYNEQFF | TGTGCCAGCTGGGCCGAGCAGTCCTACAATGAGCAGTTCTTC
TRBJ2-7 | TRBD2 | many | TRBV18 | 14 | CASSPGLPRNEQYF | TGTGCCAGCTCACCGGGACTACCCAGGAACGAGCAGTACTTC
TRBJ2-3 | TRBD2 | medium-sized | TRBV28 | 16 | CASSLPGLAGADTQYF | TGTGCCAGCAGCCTCCCGGGACTAGCGGGAGCAGATACGCAGTATTTT
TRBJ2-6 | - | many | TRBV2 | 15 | CASRGEPSGANVLTF | TGTGCCAGCAGGGGGGAACCCTCTGGGGCCAACGTCCTGACTTTC
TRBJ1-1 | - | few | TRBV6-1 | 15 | CASSETRTVNTEDFF | TGTGCCAGCAGTGAAACACGGACGGTGAACACTGAAGATTTCTTT
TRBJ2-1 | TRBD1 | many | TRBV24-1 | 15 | CATSVSGTGRNEQFF | TGTGCCACCAGTGTCTCGGGGACAGGGAGGAATGAGCAGTTCTTC
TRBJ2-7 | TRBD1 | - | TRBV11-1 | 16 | CASSFPHRGRGYEQYF | TGTGCCAGCAGCTTTCCTCACAGGGGTAGGGGTTACGAGCAGTACTTC
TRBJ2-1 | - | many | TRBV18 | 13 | CASSPFRDNEQFF | TGTGCCAGCTCACCATTCAGGGATAATGAGCAGTTCTTC
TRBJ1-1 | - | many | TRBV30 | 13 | CAWTSGFNTEAFF | TGTGCCTGGACCTCCGGATTTAACACTGAAGCTTTCTTT
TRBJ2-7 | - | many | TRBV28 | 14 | CASSLYSGTCEQYF | TGTGCCAGCAGTTTATATTCCGGGACCTGCGAGCAGTACTTC
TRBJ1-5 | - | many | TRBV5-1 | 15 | CASSLANDSNQPQHF | TGCGCCAGCAGCTTGGCCAACGACAGCAATCAGCCCCAGCATTTT
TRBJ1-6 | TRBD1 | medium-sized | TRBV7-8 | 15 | CASSLVDRANSPLHF | TGTGCCAGCAGCTTAGTTGACAGGGCCAATTCACCCCTCCACTTT
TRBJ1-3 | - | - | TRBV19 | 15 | CASSGVASPGNTIYF | TGTGCCAGTAGTGGGGTAGCTAGTCCCGGAAACACCATATATTTT